The 8 T cell receptor beta chains below were found in one sample sequenced in a study of shared clonotypes between healthy human individuals. Assay used: immunoSEQ multiplex PCR; TCRdb lists only in-frame clones, some missing. The sample yields over 2,000,000 clones, 93% seen once. CD8 cells classed as naive were CD45RO-negative and positively selected for CCR7, excluding terminally differentiated effector memory CD45RA+ cells. Sequencing was done on a sample of naive CD8+ T cells from PBMCs. These receptors came from a man aged 18-30 years in good health. Some clones in this sample may be carry-over from other donors' samples.

This rearrangement joins TRBV7-9 to TRBJ2-3; maybe TRBD2 (6 bases). The length of the CDR3 is 16 residues. Trimming shortened V by 4 bases and J by 2 bases, and 16 bases separated the two germline ends. The V gene's germline CDR1 is SEHNR and CDR2 FQNEAQ (reference sequence). The CDR3 DNA is TGTGCCAGCAGCTACAGTGGAGGGGCGTCCACAGATACGCAGTATTTT. It yields the protein CASSYSGGASTDTQYF.

V is TRBV21-1 and J is TRBJ2-1. TRBV21-1 is tagged as a pseudogene. The CDR3 length is 12 residues. The CDR3 sequence: CASSFNGYEQFF. CDR3 nucleotide sequence: TGTGCCAGCAGTTTCAACGGCTATGAGCAGTTCTTC.

This clone was recorded a few times. The V gene is TRBV7-9, the J gene TRBJ1-4; D uncertain. Germline values: CDR1 SEHNR, CDR2 FQNEAQ (reference sequence). The CDR3 length is 11 residues. V lost 6 bases and J 8 bases, leaving 7 bases between the germline ends. The CDR3 bases are TGTGCCAGCAGATTACACGAAAAACTGTTTTTT. The encoded protein is CASRLHEKLFF. The variable domain in full, completed from reference TRBV7-9 and TRBJ1-4, reads DTGVSQNPRHKITKRGQNVTFRCDPISEHNRLYWYRQTLGQGPEFLTYFQNEAQLEKSRLLSDRFSAERPKGSFSTLEIQRTEQGDSAMYLCASRLHEKLFFGSGTQLSVL.

The V and J genes are TRBV7-9 and TRBJ2-3; D is unclear. CDR1 SEHNR and CDR2 FQNEAQ come from the germline V gene (reference sequence). CDR3 length equals 15 residues. V lost 1 base and J lost 5, with 13 bases in between. The CDR3 region has the DNA TGTGCCAGCAGCTTAGTGAATAGTTTATTAGATACGCAGTATTTT. Translated, it gives CASSLVNSLLDTQYF.

Comment on this clone: Other nucleotide sequences from this sample produce the same CDR3. The rearrangement uses TRBV7-9 and TRBJ2-3; a possible D gene is TRBD1 (5 bases). V was cut by 5 bases and J by 2 bases, with 11 bases left in between. Germline V gene data show CDR1 as SEHNR and CDR2 as FQNEAQ (reference sequence). This CDR3 comprises 14 residues. The CDR3 region has the DNA TGTGCCAGCAGCCCGCGGACATACACAGATACGCAGTATTTT. Its translation: CASSPRTYTDTQYF.

The rearrangement joins TRBV11-2 to TRBJ1-1; 10 nucleotides match TRBD1. Germline-derived CDR1 and CDR2 are SGHAT and FQNNGV. V lost 4 bases and J lost 6; bases outside the gene matches: 8. CDR3 length: 15 amino acids. CDR3 loop: CASSSADRGRSEAFF. CDR3 bases: TGTGCCAGCAGCTCGGCGGACAGGGGGAGGTCTGAAGCTTTCTTT.

This sequence joins TRBV19 and TRBJ2-7; D tentatively reads TRBD1 or TRBD2 (5 bases each). Between the trimmed V and J ends, which lost 1 base and 3 bases, there was a span of 16 bases. In germline, CDR1 is LNHDA, CDR2 SQIVND (reference sequence). This CDR3 contains 16 residues. CDR3 amino acids: CASSIGGLGVFYEQYF. The CDR3 DNA follows: TGTGCCAGTAGTATAGGTGGTCTGGGGGTCTTCTACGAGCAGTACTTC.

The chain recombines TRBV28 with TRBJ2-7; TRBD1 matches 11 bases. CDR1 and CDR2 (germline): MDHEN, SYDVKM. This CDR3 is 14 amino acids long. V lost 10 bases and J lost 3; bases outside the gene matches: 8. CDR3 protein: CAIRTGGEGYEQYF. Written as DNA, the CDR3 is TGTGCCATCCGGACAGGGGGCGAAGGCTACGAGCAGTACTTC.